This T cell receptor (beta chain) was identified during a study of OX40 agonist ivuxolimab in advanced cancers. Generated by immunoSEQ multiplex PCR, the TCRdb table keeps only in-frame clones and is missing some. The sample contains 7,000 to 8,500 clones, around 75% of which appear only once. The trim removed 4 bases at V and 7 bases at J, leaving 7 bases unmatched. CDR3 length: 15 residues. The germline V gene has CDR1 MNHEY and CDR2 SMNVEV (reference sequence). The chain links TRBV27 to TRBJ2-1; 10 nucleotides agree with TRBD2. This specimen was CD4+ or CD8+ T cells sorted from blood, taken in a trial of the OX40 agonist ivuxolimab. The sequence came from an adult with an advanced solid tumor such as melanoma, head and neck, liver or kidney cancer. CDR3 bases: TGTGCCAGCAGTTCAGCGGGGGGGCCTTTTAATGAGCAGTTCTTC. Protein product: CASSSAGGPFNEQFF.